This T cell receptor (beta chain) was recovered during a study of blood T cell repertoires in COVID-19. This CDR3 region has 14 residues. Trimming cost V 1 base and J 0 bases, with 8 bases left between them. The germline V gene has CDR1 SGHRS and CDR2 YFSETQ. TCRdb's copy holds only in-frame clones and misses some; the assay was immunoSEQ multiplex PCR. The profile shows roughly 290,000 clones, 87% of them singletons. The TCR comes from a woman between 40 and 55 years old who had recovered from COVID-19. The chain has TRBV5-1 and TRBJ2-7, with D unresolved. The sample taken for sequencing was PBMCs or T cells enriched from blood (not recorded which). The DNA for the CDR3 is TGCGCCAGCAGCTTGTCTCAGGACTCCTACGAGCAGTACTTC. The encoded protein is CASSLSQDSYEQYF.